One sample yielded the 18 T cell receptor beta chains listed below, sequenced in a study of T cell responses to AZD1222 COVID-19 vaccine. The data were produced by immunoSEQ multiplex PCR, yet TCRdb's version contains in-frame clones alone and is incomplete. The sample consists of approximately 150,000 clones, 70% to 90% of them appearing once. The input for sequencing was peripheral blood, taken 28 days after the second AZD1222 dose. The receptors derive from an adult who received the AZD1222 COVID-19 vaccine.

This clone has more than one count but fewer than ten. J is TRBJ1-2 and V is TRBV9, with D unclear. CDR3 length: 15 residues. CDR1 and CDR2 (germline): SGDLS, YYNGEE. V was pared by 4 bases and J by 8 bases, with 21 bases between. The CDR3 spells CASSPLAADTGGYTF. For the CDR3, the DNA is TGTGCCAGCAGCCCCCTAGCGGCTGACACTGGGGGCTACACCTTC.

The genes are TRBV6-6 and TRBJ1-2; D perhaps matches TRBD1 (6 bases). The CDR3 totals 15 residues. Trimming pared 0 bases from V and 0 bases from J, leaving 8 bases between. CDR1 MNHNY and CDR2 SVGAGI come from the germline V gene (reference sequence). In nucleotides, the CDR3 is TGTGCCAGCAGTTACTCAGGGGGGGCTAACTATGGCTACACCTTC. Its protein is CASSYSGGANYGYTF.

The chain links TRBV10-3 to TRBJ1-6; perhaps TRBD1 as D (6 bases). V was clipped by 2 bases and J by 5 bases, with 10 bases between them. Germline CDR1 ENHRY, CDR2 SYGVKD. The CDR3 sequence is 15 residues long. As DNA, the CDR3 is TGTGCCATCAGTGAGCTGGGGGGCCATAATTCACCCCTCCACTTT. It translates to CAISELGGHNSPLHF.

V usage is TRBV6-5 and J usage is TRBJ1-4, with a possible D match to TRBD1 (5 bases). Germline values: CDR1 MNHEY, CDR2 SVGAGI. The CDR3 extends over 15 amino acids. V lost 0 bases and J lost 7, with 12 bases in between. The CDR3 DNA reads TGTGCCAGCAGTTACTCAGGGGCAGGACTTGAAAAACTGTTTTTT. It translates to CASSYSGAGLEKLFF.

The chain carries TRBV19 and TRBJ1-6; the match to TRBD1 covers 8 bases. This CDR3 has 13 residues. V was clipped by 6 bases and J by 6 bases; unmatched bases: 1. Germline assignment: CDR1 LNHDA and CDR2 SQIVND (reference sequence). The DNA of the CDR3 is TGTGCCAGTAGCGGACAGGGTAATTCACCCCTCCACTTT. Protein sequence: CASSGQGNSPLHF.

V gene TRBV7-9 combines with J gene TRBJ1-6; D not certain. The V gene's germline CDR1 is SEHNR and CDR2 FQNEAQ (reference sequence). Trimming took 3 bases from V and 4 from J, leaving 7 bases between them. The length of the CDR3 is 14 residues. The CDR3: CASSLEGYNSPLHF. The CDR3 region has the DNA TGTGCCAGCAGCTTGGAGGGATATAATTCACCCCTCCACTTT.

This rearrangement joins TRBV15 to TRBJ1-1; D unclear. Germline CDR1 LNHNV, CDR2 YYDKDF (reference sequence). Trimming removed 8 bases from V and 6 bases from J, with 10 bases in between. The length of the CDR3 is 11 residues. CDR3 DNA sequence: TGTGCCACCCTGGGGAGTTCTGAAGCTTTCTTT. It encodes CATLGSSEAFF.

The rearrangement joins TRBV5-1 to TRBJ1-3; 7 nucleotides align to TRBD1. The CDR3 runs 15 residues. The trim removed 4 bases at V and 2 bases at J, leaving 6 bases unmatched. Germline CDR1 and CDR2: SGHRS and YFSETQ. DNA of the CDR3: TGCGCCAGCAGCCGGGGACAGTCTGCTGGAAACACCATATATTTT. Encoded protein: CASSRGQSAGNTIYF.

V and J are TRBV3-1 (or the pseudogene TRBV3-2) and TRBJ2-3; no reliable D call. The CDR3 length is 14 residues. V lost 2 bases and J lost 2, with 8 bases in between. Germline V gene data show CDR1 as LGHDT and CDR2 as YNNKEL (reference sequence). CDR3 region: CASSQFWDTDTQYF. CDR3 DNA: TGTGCCAGCAGCCAATTTTGGGACACAGATACGCAGTATTTT.

The V call is TRBV18, the J call TRBJ2-7, with TRBD1 matching 9 bases. From germline, CDR1 is KGHSH and CDR2 LQKENI. This CDR3 comprises 14 residues. Trimming removed 1 base from V and 3 bases from J; junction bases left unmatched: 1. The CDR3 is CASSPQDRGYEQYF. CDR3 sequence (DNA): TGTGCCAGCTCACCACAGGACAGGGGCTACGAGCAGTACTTC.

J is TRBJ1-6 and V is TRBV9; D not certain. This CDR3 is built from 17 residues. Germline CDR1 reads SGDLS; CDR2 reads YYNGEE. Deletions cut 2 bases from V and 2 bases from J, with 14 bases between. This CDR3 is CASSVGEGLAYNSPLHF. The CDR3 DNA follows: TGTGCCAGCAGCGTTGGCGAGGGTCTCGCCTATAATTCACCCCTCCACTTT.

This clone showed up just a few times. The rearrangement uses TRBV27 and TRBJ1-2, with D possibly being TRBD1 (6 bases). The germline gives CDR1 MNHEY, CDR2 SMNVEV (reference sequence). The CDR3 extends over 14 amino acids. V shed 8 bases and J shed 5 bases, with 18 bases lying between them. The CDR3 bases are TGTGCCAGCTCCAGAGAGGCAGGGGCATATGGCTACACCTTC. Residues: CASSREAGAYGYTF.

The V gene is TRBV7-9, the J gene TRBJ1-2; TRBD1 aligns across 9 bases. Unmatched junction bases numbered 12, after V lost 4 bases and J lost 0 bases. Germline loops: CDR1 SEHNR, CDR2 FQNEAQ (reference sequence). The CDR3 is 18 amino acids. CDR3: CASSYYRDRARANYGYTF. The CDR3 DNA is TGTGCCAGCAGCTACTACCGGGACAGGGCCAGAGCTAACTATGGCTACACCTTC.

The chain has TRBV7-9 and TRBJ2-3; D is possibly TRBD1 (5 bases). Per the germline V gene, CDR1 is SEHNR and CDR2 is FQNEAQ (reference sequence). This CDR3 is 15 amino acids long. V lost 0 bases and J 0 bases, leaving 7 bases between the germline ends. The CDR3 DNA follows: TGTGCCAGCAGCTTAGCGGGGCAAAGCACAGATACGCAGTATTTT. Amino acids: CASSLAGQSTDTQYF.

The chain is built from TRBV6-5 and TRBJ2-2; TRBD2 might be the D (6 bases). The length of the CDR3 is 13 residues. CDR1 is MNHEY, CDR2 SVGAGI, per germline. The V end was cut by 8 bases, the J end by 2 bases, with 9 bases between. The CDR3 DNA sequence: TGTGCCAGCGGGACTCAAAACACCGGGGAGCTGTTTTTT. Its protein is CASGTQNTGELFF.

The chain carries TRBV25-1 and TRBJ2-7; D not resolved. V lost 7 bases and J 5 bases, leaving 9 bases between the germline ends. This CDR3 contains 11 residues. In germline, CDR1 is MGHDK, CDR2 SYGVNS. CDR3 region: CASKQVHEQYF. CDR3 in DNA: TGTGCCAGCAAGCAGGTCCACGAGCAGTACTTC.

J is TRBJ1-6 and V is TRBV5-1; the D gene is possibly TRBD1 (6 bases). V was clipped by 2 bases and J by 7 bases, with 10 bases between them. In germline, CDR1 is SGHRS, CDR2 YFSETQ. CDR3 length: 14 amino acids. CDR3 bases: TGCGCCAGCAGCTTACTACAGGGAAATTCACCCCTCCACTTT. Protein product: CASSLLQGNSPLHF.

The chain carries TRBV3-1 (or the pseudogene TRBV3-2) and TRBJ1-2, with D unclear. The V and J ends lost 1 base and 5 bases respectively, with 14 bases between them. CDR3 length equals 15 residues. Germline assignment: CDR1 LGHDT and CDR2 YNNKEL (reference sequence). The CDR3 DNA reads TGTGCCAGCAGCCAAGTACCGGGCAGTCTATATGGCTACACCTTC. Amino acids: CASSQVPGSLYGYTF.